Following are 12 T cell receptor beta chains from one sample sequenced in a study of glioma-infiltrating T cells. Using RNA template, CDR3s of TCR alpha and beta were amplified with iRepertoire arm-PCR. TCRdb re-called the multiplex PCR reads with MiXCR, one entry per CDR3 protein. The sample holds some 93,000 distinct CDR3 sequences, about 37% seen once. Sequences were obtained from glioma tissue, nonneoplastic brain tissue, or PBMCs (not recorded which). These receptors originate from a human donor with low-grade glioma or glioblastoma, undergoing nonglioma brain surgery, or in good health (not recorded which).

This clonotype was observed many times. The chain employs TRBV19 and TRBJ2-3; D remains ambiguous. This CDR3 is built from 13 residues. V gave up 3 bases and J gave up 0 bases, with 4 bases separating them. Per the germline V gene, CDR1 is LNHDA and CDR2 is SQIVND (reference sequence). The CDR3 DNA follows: TGTGCCAGTAGTATGGGAAGCACAGATACGCAGTATTTT. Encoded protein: CASSMGSTDTQYF.

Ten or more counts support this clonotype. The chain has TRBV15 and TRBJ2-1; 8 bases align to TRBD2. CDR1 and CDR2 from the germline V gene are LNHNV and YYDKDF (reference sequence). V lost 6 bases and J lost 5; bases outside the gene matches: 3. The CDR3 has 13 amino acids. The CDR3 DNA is TGTGCCACCAGTAGCGGGGAGGACAATGAGCAGTTCTTC. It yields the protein CATSSGEDNEQFF.

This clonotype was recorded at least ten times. Here the CDR3 reads CASSLYSGATDTQYF. The DNA of the CDR3 is TGTGCCAGCAGCTTATACAGCGGGGCCACAGATACGCAGTATTTT. The genes are TRBV7-9 and TRBJ2-3; 7 nucleotides match TRBD2. The CDR3 is 15 amino acids. The germline gives CDR1 SEHNR, CDR2 FQNEAQ (reference sequence). Germline trimming cut 2 bases from V and 2 bases from J; bases unmatched to any gene: 4.

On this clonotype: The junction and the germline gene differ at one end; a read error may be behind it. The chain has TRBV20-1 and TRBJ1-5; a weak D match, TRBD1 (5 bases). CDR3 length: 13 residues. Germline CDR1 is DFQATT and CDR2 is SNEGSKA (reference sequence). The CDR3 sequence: CSATAGHGQPQHF. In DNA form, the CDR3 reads TGCAGTGCTACGGCAGGGCATGGGCAGCCCCAACATTTT.

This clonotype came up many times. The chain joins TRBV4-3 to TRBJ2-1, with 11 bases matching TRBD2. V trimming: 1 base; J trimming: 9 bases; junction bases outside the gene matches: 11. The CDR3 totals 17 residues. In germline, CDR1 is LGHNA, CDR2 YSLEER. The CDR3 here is CASSQGGTSGLSGEQFF. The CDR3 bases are TGCGCCAGCAGCCAAGGGGGGACTAGCGGACTCTCGGGTGAGCAGTTCTTC.

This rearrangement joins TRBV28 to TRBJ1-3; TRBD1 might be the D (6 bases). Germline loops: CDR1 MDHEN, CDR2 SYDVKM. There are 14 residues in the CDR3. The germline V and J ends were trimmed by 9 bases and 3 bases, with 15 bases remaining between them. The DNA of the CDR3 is TGTGCCAGTGGGGGCGGGGGAAGTGGAAACACCATATATTTT. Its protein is CASGGGGSGNTIYF.

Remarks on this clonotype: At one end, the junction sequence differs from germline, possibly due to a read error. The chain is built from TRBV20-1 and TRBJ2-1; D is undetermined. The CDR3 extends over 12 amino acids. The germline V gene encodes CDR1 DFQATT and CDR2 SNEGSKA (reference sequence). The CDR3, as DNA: TGCATTGCTCCGGACCGAGTCAATGAGCAGTTCTTC. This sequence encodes CIAPDRVNEQFF.

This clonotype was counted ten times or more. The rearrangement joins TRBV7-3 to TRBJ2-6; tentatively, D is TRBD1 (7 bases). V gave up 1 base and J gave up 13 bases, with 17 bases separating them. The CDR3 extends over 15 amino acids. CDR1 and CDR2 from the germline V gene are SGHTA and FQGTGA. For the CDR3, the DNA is TGTGCCAGCAGCTTAATGGGGGGACAGTATGAGGTCCTGACTTTC. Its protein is CASSLMGGQYEVLTF. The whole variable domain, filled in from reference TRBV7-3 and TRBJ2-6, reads GAGVSQTPSNKVTEKGKYVELRCDPISGHTALYWYRQSLGQGPEFLIYFQGTGAADDSGLPNDRFFAVRPEGSVSTLKIQRTERGDSAVYLCASSLMGGQYEVLTFGAGSRLTVL.

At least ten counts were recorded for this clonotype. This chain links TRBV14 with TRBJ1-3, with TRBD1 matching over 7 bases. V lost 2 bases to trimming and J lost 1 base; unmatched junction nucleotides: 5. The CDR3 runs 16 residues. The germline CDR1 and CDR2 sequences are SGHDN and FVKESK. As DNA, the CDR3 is TGTGCCAGCAGCCAAACTGACAGGGTTTCTGGAAACACCATATATTTT. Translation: CASSQTDRVSGNTIYF.

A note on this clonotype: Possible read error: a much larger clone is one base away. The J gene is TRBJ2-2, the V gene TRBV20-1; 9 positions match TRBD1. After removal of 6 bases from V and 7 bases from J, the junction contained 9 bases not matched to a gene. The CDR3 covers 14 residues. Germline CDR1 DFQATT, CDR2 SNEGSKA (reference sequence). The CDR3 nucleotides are TGCAGTGCGCCCTACAGGGGGCGAAACGGGGAGCTGTTTTTT. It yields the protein CSAPYRGRNGELFF.

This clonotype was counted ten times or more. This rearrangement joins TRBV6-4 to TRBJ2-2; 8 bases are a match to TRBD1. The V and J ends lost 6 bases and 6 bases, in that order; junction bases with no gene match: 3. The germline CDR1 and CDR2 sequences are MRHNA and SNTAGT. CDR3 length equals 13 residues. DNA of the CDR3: TGTGCCAGCAGAGTACAGGGGGCCGGGGAGCTGTTTTTT. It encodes CASRVQGAGELFF.

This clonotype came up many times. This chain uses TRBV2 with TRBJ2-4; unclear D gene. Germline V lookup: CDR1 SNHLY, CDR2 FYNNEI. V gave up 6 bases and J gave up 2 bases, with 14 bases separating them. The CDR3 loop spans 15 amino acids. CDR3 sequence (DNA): TGTGCCAGCAGCCCACCCCAGGTCTCCAAAAACATTCAGTACTTC. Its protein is CASSPPQVSKNIQYF. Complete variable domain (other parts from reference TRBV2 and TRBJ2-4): EPEVTQTPSHQVTQMGQEVILRCVPISNHLYFYWYRQILGQKVEFLVSFYNNEISEKSEIFDDQFSVERPDGSNFTLKIRSTKLEDSAMYFCASSPPQVSKNIQYFGAGTRLSVL.